Each of the 11 T cell receptor beta chains below was sequenced from the same sample in a study of blood T cells in healthy people across ages. It was with a sample-barcoded 5' primer and a J-beta primer mix that a second PCR of roughly 6 to 11 cycles was run. One entry per CDR3 protein, called by TCRdb with MiXCR from the 5' RACE reads. The sample has about 1,400,000 distinct CDR3 sequences, 55% to 75% seen once. The sequenced sample was blood. The receptors were sampled from a man in his late teens or twenties in good health.

The genes are TRBV5-5 and TRBJ2-3; 9 nucleotides align to TRBD1. This CDR3 region has 16 residues. J gave up 3 bases and V 6 bases, and 11 bases lay outside the gene matches. CDR1 is SGHKS and CDR2 is YYEKEE in the germline V gene (reference sequence). CDR3 sequence reads: CASIVVGTGWTDTQYF. The CDR3 DNA sequence: TGTGCCAGCATAGTCGTAGGGACAGGGTGGACAGATACGCAGTATTTT.

This clonotype was seen a single time. The chain uses TRBV2 and TRBJ2-3, with a possible D match to TRBD2 (6 bases). Germline-derived CDR1 and CDR2 are SNHLY and FYNNEI. Trimming removed 8 bases from V and 2 bases from J, with 11 bases in between. The CDR3 has 13 residues. The CDR3 loop is CASGRRFTDTQYF. The CDR3 bases are TGTGCCAGCGGGAGGCGGTTCACAGATACGCAGTATTTT.

This sequence joins TRBV7-9 and TRBJ1-1; D might be TRBD1 (5 bases). The germline V and J ends were trimmed by 6 bases and 2 bases, with 10 bases remaining between them. Germline V CDR1 and CDR2: SEHNR, FQNEAQ (reference sequence). This CDR3 has 13 amino acids. The CDR3 loop reads CASRGTINTEAFF. In DNA form, the CDR3 reads TGTGCCAGCAGAGGGACGATAAACACTGAAGCTTTCTTT.

In its sample, this clonotype was seen once. The chain links TRBV5-1 to TRBJ1-6; D remains unclear. Germline V gene data show CDR1 as SGHRS and CDR2 as YFSETQ. The CDR3 is made up of 14 amino acids. V lost 7 bases to trimming and J lost 0 bases, with 8 bases between them. As DNA, the CDR3 is TGCGCCAGCCACCGGAGCTCCTATAATTCACCCCTCCACTTT. Protein sequence: CASHRSSYNSPLHF.

The chain is built from TRBV6-5 and TRBJ2-3, with D possibly TRBD2 on 6 matching bases. Germline V CDR1 and CDR2: MNHEY, SVGAGI. V lost 4 bases to trimming and J lost 0 bases, with 11 bases between them. This CDR3 region has 15 residues. In nucleotides, the CDR3 is TGTGCCAGCAGTTTTGTGGGGACTAGCACAGATACGCAGTATTTT. Translated, it gives CASSFVGTSTDTQYF.

The chain employs TRBV6-5 and TRBJ1-4; D possibly corresponds to TRBD1 (6 bases). Germline V lookup: CDR1 MNHEY, CDR2 SVGAGI. This CDR3 region has 15 residues. Trimming took off 0 bases at V and 3 bases at J, with 8 bases between the two ends. Written as DNA, the CDR3 is TGTGCCAGCAGTTACTCTGACAGGTCTAATGAAAAACTGTTTTTT. Its translation is CASSYSDRSNEKLFF.

The CDR3 DNA is TGTGCCAGCAGCACCCACCTCGGCAGCCAAGAGACCCAGTACTTC. It codes for CASSTHLGSQETQYF. The chain joins TRBV11-2 to TRBJ2-5; D is ambiguous. This CDR3 spans 15 amino acids. Germline CDR1 SGHAT, CDR2 FQNNGV. V dropped 5 bases and J dropped 1 base, with 14 bases sitting between them.

V gene TRBV5-1 combines with J gene TRBJ2-7; D may match TRBD1 or TRBD2 (5 bases each). CDR1 SGHRS and CDR2 YFSETQ come from the germline V gene. Trimming left V 4 bases short and J 3 bases short, with 17 bases between. This CDR3 is built from 15 residues. DNA of the CDR3: TGCGCCAGCAGCGTAAGGACAACCGGGAACTACGAGCAGTACTTC. It translates to CASSVRTTGNYEQYF.

Comments on this clonotype: The junction differs from germline at one of its ends, possibly a read error. J is TRBJ2-5 and V is TRBV20-1; 7 bases fit TRBD2. Germline V gives CDR1 DFQATT, CDR2 SNEGSKA (reference sequence). This CDR3 has 11 amino acids. For the CDR3, the DNA is TGCGGTGCGAGACTAGCAGAGACCCAGTACTTC. Translated, it gives CGARLAETQYF.

This clonotype was recorded at least ten times. A junction boundary mismatches the germline segment, possibly from a read error. V usage is TRBV5-1 and J usage is TRBJ2-7; 8 bases match TRBD2. The CDR3 is made up of 14 amino acids. Per germline, CDR1 SGHRS and CDR2 YFSETQ. The CDR3 region is CASSLAGTSYEQYF. Written as DNA, the CDR3 is TGTGCCAGCAGTTTGGCCGGGACTAGCTACGAGCAGTACTTC.

The chain couples TRBV24-1 to TRBJ2-7; D gene unclear. The ends were cut back, 2 bases at V and 5 bases at J, with 0 bases in the middle. CDR1 and CDR2 from the germline V gene are KGHDR and SFDVKD. CDR3 size: 10 residues. The CDR3 loop reads CATSDYEQYF. CDR3 nucleotide sequence: TGTGCCACCAGTGATTACGAGCAGTACTTC.